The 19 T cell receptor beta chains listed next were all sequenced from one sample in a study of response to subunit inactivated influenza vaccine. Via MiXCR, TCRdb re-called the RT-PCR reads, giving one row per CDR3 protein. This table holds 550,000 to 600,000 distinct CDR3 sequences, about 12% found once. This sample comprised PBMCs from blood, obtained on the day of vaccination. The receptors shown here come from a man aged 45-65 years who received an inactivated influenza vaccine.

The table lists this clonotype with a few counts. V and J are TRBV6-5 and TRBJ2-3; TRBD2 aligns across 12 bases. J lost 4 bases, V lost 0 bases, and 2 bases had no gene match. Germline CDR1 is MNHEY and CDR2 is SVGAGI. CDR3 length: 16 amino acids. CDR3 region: CASSYSTSGGADTQYF. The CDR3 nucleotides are TGTGCCAGCAGTTACTCGACTAGCGGGGGTGCAGATACGCAGTATTTT.

For the CDR3, the DNA is TGTGCCAGCAGACGGGGGGGACTAGCGGGGTCCAAAAACATTCAGTACTTC. It translates to CASRRGGLAGSKNIQYF. The V gene is TRBV28, the J gene TRBJ2-4; 13 bases are shared with TRBD2. Germline CDR1 MDHEN, CDR2 SYDVKM. The CDR3 consists of 17 residues. After removal of 6 bases from V and 2 bases from J, the junction contained 7 bases not matched to a gene.

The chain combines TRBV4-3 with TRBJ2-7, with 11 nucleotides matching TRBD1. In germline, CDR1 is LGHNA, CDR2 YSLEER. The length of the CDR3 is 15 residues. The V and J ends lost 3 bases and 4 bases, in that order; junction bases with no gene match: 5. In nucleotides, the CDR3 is TGCGCCAGCAGCCATCCCGGGACAGGGGGTTACGAGCAGTACTTC. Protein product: CASSHPGTGGYEQYF.

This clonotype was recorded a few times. The DNA of the CDR3 is TGTGCCATCAGTGAGTCTATTCCGCGGGGCGTTAATGAAAAACTGTTTTTT. Its translation is CAISESIPRGVNEKLFF. The chain carries TRBV10-3 and TRBJ1-4; D perhaps matches TRBD1 (5 bases). CDR3 length: 17 amino acids. Deletions cut 0 bases from V and 4 bases from J, with 15 bases between. Germline V gene data show CDR1 as ENHRY and CDR2 as SYGVKD.

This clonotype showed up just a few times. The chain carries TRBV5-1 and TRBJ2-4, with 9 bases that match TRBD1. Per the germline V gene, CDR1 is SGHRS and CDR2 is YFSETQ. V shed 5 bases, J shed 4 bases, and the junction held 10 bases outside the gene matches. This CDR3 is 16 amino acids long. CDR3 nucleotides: TGCGCCAGCAGAGATACCGGGACAGGGACTAAAAACATTCAGTACTTC. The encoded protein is CASRDTGTGTKNIQYF. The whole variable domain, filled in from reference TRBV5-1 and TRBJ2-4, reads KAGVTQTPRYLIKTRGQQVTLSCSPISGHRSVSWYQQTPGQGLQFLFEYFSETQRNKGNFPGRFSGRQFSNSRSEMNVSTLELGDSALYLCASRDTGTGTKNIQYFGAGTRLSVL.

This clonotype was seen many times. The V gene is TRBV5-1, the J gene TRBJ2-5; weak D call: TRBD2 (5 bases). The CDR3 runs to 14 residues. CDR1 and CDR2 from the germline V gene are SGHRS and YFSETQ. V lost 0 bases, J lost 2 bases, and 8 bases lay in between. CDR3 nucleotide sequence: TGCGCCAGCAGCTTGGGGTGGGAGCAAGAGACCCAGTACTTC. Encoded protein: CASSLGWEQETQYF.

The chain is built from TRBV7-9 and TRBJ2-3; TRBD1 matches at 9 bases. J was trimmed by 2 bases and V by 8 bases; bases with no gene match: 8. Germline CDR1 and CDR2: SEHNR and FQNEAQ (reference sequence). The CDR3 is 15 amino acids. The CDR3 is CASGDRGLFTDTQYF. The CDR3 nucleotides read TGTGCCAGCGGTGACAGGGGGTTATTCACAGATACGCAGTATTTT.

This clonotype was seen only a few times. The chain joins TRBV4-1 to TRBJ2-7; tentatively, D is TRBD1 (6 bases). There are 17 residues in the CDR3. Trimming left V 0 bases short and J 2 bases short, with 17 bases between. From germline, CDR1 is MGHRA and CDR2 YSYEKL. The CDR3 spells CASSQDRIAGAPYEQYF. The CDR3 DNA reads TGCGCCAGCAGCCAAGATAGAATTGCAGGGGCCCCCTACGAGCAGTACTTC.

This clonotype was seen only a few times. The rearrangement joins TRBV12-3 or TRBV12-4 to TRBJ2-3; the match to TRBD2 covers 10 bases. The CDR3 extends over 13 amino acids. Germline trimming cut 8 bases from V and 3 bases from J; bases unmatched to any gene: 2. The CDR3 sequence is CASRGLATDTQYF. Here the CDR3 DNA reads TGTGCCAGCCGGGGACTAGCGACAGATACGCAGTATTTT.

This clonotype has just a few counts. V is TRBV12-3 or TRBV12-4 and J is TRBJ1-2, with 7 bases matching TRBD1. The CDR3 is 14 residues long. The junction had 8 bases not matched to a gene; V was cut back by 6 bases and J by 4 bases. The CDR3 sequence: CASRAQQGFYGYTF. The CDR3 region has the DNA TGTGCCAGCAGGGCCCAACAGGGGTTCTATGGCTACACCTTC.

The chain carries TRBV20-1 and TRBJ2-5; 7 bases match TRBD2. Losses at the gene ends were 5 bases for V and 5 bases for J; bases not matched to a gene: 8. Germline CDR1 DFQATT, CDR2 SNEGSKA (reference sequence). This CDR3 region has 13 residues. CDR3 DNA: TGCAGTGCTCCATGGACTAGTTTTGAGACCCAGTACTTC. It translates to CSAPWTSFETQYF.

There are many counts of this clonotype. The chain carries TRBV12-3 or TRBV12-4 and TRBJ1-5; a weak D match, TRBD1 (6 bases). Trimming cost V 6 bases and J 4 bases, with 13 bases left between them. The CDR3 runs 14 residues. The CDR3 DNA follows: TGTGCCAGCAGGCCAGGGGCCTCGAATCAGCCCCAGCATTTT. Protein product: CASRPGASNQPQHF.

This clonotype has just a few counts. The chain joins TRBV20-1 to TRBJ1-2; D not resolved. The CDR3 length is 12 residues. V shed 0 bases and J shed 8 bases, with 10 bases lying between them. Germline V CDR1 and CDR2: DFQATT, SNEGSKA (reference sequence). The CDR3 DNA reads TGCAGTGCTAGAGAACAAGTAAGCGGCTACACCTTC. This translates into CSAREQVSGYTF.

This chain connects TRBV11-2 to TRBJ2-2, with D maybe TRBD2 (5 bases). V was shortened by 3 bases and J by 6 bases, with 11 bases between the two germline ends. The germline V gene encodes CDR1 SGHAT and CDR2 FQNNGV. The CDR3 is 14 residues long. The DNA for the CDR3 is TGTGCCAGCAGCTTGTCGGGCGGGCCCGGGGAGCTGTTTTTT. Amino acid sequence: CASSLSGGPGELFF.

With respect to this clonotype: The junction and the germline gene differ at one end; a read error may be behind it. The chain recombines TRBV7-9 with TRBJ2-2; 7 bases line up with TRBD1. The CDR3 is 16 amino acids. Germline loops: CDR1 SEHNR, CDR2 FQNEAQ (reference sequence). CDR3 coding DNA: TGTCCCAGCAGCTTTAGTCCAGGGGGTCGGACCGGGGAGCTGTTTTTT. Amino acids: CPSSFSPGGRTGELFF.

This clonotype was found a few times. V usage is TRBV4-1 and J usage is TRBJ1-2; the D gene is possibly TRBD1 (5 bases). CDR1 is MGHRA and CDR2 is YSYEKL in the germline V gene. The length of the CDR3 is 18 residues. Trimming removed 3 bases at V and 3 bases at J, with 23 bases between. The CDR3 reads CASSQDRGPLGAYYGYTF. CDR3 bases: TGCGCCAGCAGCCAGGATAGGGGACCCCTCGGCGCCTACTATGGCTACACCTTC.

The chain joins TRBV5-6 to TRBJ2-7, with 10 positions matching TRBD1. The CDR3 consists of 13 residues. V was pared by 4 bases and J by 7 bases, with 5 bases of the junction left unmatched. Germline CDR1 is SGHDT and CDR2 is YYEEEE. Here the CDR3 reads CASSRGQGDEQYF. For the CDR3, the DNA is TGTGCCAGCAGCCGAGGACAGGGGGATGAGCAGTACTTC.

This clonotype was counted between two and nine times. The CDR3 DNA is TGCAGTGCTAAGAGGGACTTCTCCTACGAGCAGTACTTC. Protein product: CSAKRDFSYEQYF. The chain combines TRBV20-1 with TRBJ2-7; perhaps TRBD2 as D (6 bases). Germline CDR1 and CDR2: DFQATT and SNEGSKA (reference sequence). The V end was cut by 4 bases, the J end by 0 bases, with 10 bases between. The CDR3 loop spans 13 amino acids.

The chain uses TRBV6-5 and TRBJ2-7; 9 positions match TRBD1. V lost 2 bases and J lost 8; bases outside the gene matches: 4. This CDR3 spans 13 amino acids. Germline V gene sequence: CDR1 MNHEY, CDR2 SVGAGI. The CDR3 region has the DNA TGTGCCAGCAGTTACCCGGGACAGGGTAAGCAGTACTTC. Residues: CASSYPGQGKQYF.